Below, one TCR beta chain is given with its context. The antigen remains unidentified. A much larger clonotype is one base distant, so this may be a read error. These data come from a study of tumor and adjacent non-tumor tissue in lung cancer. Across the study: Patients comprised approximately eleven adenocarcinoma, a couple of squamous cell carcinoma and 1 small cell lung cancer. Study-wide results and caveats: Tumor repertoires had a smaller top 100 clone share than normal lung.

This sample's RNA came from whole unsorted tissue. TCRbeta libraries were built with three rounds of nested PCR, modified from ARM-PCR. TCRdb independently ran MiXCR on the multiplex PCR reads; one entry per CDR3 protein. The sample gives roughly 93,000 distinct CDR3 sequences, about 66% of which show up once; about 17% is in the top ten. The CDR3 is made up of 15 amino acids. From germline, CDR1 is ENHRY and CDR2 SYGVKD. The V call is TRBV10-3, the J call TRBJ1-1; no reliable D call. The clonotype originates from a man between 60 and 75 years old with non-small cell lung cancer. The sequencing input was lung tumor tissue. The CDR3 region has the DNA TGTGCCATCAGTGAGTCGAAAACTGGGAACACTGAAACTTTCTTT. Translating it yields CAISESKTGNTETFF.